This T cell receptor beta chain was sequenced during a study of regulatory T cells in long-lasting Graves disease. Overall study results and limits: Persistent cases favored TRBV28, TRBJ1-2 and TRBJ2-5. Persistent-disease Graves' patients showed less TCR diversity than new cases.

Time point given: persistent/refractory GD, antithyroid drugs over 5 years with positive TRAb. The authors made the TCR library using RNA they extracted from PBMCs. The CDR3 contains 14 residues. Germline-derived CDR1 and CDR2 are MDHEN and SYDVKM. The ends lost 8 bases at V and 7 bases at J; junction bases unmatched: 11. Construction of the TCR beta libraries employed iRepertoire HTBI primers in conjunction with Arm-PCR of CDR3 regions. How the authors handled the data: Sample data revealed approximately 62 TRBV and some 14 TRBJ segments. TCRdb re-called the multiplex PCR reads through MiXCR, storing one row per CDR3 protein. The V and J calls and clone size come from TCRdb's table, not from the authors' own analysis. Of about 290,000 distinct CDR3 sequences listed, around 23% are singletons. Comment on this clonotype: The antigen is unknown.

The chain is built from TRBV28 and TRBJ1-5; 7 bases fit TRBD1. The receptor was isolated from a female donor with Graves disease. The sequencing used peripheral blood mononuclear cells (PBMCs), collected when the disease was refractory, from a patient treated with antithyroid drugs. The CDR3 sequence: CASYGGQPGQPQHF. The CDR3 coding sequence is TGTGCCAGCTATGGGGGACAGCCCGGGCAGCCCCAGCATTTT.